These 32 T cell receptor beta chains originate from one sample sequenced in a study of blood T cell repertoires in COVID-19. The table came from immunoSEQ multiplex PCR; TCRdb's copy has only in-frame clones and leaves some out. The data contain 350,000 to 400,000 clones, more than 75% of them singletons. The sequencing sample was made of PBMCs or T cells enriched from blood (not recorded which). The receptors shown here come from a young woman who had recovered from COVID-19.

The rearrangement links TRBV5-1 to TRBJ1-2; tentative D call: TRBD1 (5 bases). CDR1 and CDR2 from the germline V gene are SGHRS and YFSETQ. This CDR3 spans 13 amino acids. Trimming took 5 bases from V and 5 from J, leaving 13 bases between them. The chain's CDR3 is CASRWDSGYGYTF. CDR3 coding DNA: TGCGCCAGCAGGTGGGATTCAGGGTATGGCTACACCTTC.

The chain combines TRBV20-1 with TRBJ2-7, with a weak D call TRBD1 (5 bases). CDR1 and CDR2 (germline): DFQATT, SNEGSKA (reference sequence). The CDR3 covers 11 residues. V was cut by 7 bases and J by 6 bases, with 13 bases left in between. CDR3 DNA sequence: TGCAGTGAATTAGCAGGGTCCGAGCAGTACTTC. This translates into CSELAGSEQYF.

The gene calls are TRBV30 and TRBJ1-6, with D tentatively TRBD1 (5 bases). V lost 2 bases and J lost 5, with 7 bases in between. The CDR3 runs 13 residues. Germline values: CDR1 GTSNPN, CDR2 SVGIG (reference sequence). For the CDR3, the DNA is TGTGCCTGGAGTAAGGGGAATAATTCACCCCTCCACTTT. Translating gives CAWSKGNNSPLHF.

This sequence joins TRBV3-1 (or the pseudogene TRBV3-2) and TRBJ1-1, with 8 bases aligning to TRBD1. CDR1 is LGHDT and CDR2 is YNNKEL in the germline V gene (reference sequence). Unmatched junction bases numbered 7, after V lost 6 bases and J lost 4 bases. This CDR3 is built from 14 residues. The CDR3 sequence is CASRAGGAGTEAFF. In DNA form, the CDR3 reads TGTGCCAGCAGGGCAGGGGGCGCGGGCACTGAAGCTTTCTTT.

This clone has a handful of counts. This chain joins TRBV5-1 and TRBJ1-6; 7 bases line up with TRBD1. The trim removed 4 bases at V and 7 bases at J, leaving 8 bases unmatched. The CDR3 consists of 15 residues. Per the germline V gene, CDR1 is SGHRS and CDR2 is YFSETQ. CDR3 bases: TGCGCCAGCAGCGTAGACAGGGTCGGCAATTCACCCCTCCACTTT. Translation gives CASSVDRVGNSPLHF. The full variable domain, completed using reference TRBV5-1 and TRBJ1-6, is KAGVTQTPRYLIKTRGQQVTLSCSPISGHRSVSWYQQTPGQGLQFLFEYFSETQRNKGNFPGRFSGRQFSNSRSEMNVSTLELGDSALYLCASSVDRVGNSPLHFGNGTRLTVT.

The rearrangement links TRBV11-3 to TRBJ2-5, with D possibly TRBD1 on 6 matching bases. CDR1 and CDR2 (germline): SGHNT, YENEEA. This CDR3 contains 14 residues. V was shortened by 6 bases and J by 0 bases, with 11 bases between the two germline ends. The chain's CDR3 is CASSSRDNQETQYF. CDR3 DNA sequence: TGTGCCAGCAGTTCCCGGGACAACCAAGAGACCCAGTACTTC.

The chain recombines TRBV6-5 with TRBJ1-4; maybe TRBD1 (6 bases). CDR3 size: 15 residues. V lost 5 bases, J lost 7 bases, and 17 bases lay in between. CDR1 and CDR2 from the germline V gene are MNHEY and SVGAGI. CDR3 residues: CASSPSGGPGEKLFF. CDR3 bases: TGTGCCAGCAGTCCCTCGGGGGGGCCTGGTGAAAAACTGTTTTTT.

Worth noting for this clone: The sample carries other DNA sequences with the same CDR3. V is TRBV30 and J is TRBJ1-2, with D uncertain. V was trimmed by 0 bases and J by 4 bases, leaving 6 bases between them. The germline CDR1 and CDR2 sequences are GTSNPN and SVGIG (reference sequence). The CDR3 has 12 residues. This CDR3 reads CAWSVSGYGYTF. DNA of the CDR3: TGTGCCTGGAGTGTCTCCGGCTATGGCTACACCTTC.

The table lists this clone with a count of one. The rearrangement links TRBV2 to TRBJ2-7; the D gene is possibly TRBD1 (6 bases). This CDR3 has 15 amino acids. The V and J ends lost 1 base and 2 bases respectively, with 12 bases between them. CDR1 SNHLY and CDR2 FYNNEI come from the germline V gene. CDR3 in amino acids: CASSEGTAWTYEQYF. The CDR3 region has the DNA TGTGCCAGCAGTGAAGGGACAGCTTGGACCTACGAGCAGTACTTC.

CDR3 bases: TGCAGCGTTGAAGGACAGGGAAATCAGCCCCAGCATTTT. It yields the protein CSVEGQGNQPQHF. J is TRBJ1-5 and V is TRBV29-1, with TRBD1 matching over 7 bases. The CDR3 sequence is 13 residues long. Per the germline V gene, CDR1 is SQVTM and CDR2 is ANQGSEA. Trimming cost V 1 base and J 4 bases; bases outside gene matches: 1. Filled out from reference TRBV29-1 and TRBJ1-5, the complete variable domain reads SAVISQKPSRDICQRGTSLTIQCQVDSQVTMMFWYRQQPGQSLTLIATANQGSEATYESGFVIDKFPISRPNLTFSTLTVSNMSPEDSSIYLCSVEGQGNQPQHFGDGTRLSIL.

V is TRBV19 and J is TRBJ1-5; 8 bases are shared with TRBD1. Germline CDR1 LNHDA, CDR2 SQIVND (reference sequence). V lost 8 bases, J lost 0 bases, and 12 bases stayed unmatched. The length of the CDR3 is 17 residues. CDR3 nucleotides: TGTGCCAGTGGTGCGTCAGGGGGCGTACTTAGCAATCAGCCCCAGCATTTT. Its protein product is CASGASGGVLSNQPQHF.

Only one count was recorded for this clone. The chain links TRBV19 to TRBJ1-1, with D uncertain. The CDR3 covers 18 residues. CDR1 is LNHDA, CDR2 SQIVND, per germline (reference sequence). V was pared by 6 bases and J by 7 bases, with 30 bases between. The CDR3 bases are TGTGCCAGTAGCCCCCCCCCTCGGCGGGTGCAGCTTCTCGGTGAAGCTTTCTTT. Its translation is CASSPPPRRVQLLGEAFF.

CDR3 coding DNA: TGTGCCAGCAGCTTTTCTGGGACAAACTCCTACGAGCAGTACTTC. Translating it yields CASSFSGTNSYEQYF. The chain joins TRBV7-9 to TRBJ2-7; weak D call: TRBD1 (6 bases). CDR3 length: 15 amino acids. Trimming took 3 bases from V and 0 from J, leaving 12 bases between them. Per the germline V gene, CDR1 is SEHNR and CDR2 is FQNEAQ (reference sequence). The entire variable domain, with the rest obtained from reference TRBV7-9 and TRBJ2-7, is as follows: DTGVSQNPRHKITKRGQNVTFRCDPISEHNRLYWYRQTLGQGPEFLTYFQNEAQLEKSRLLSDRFSAERPKGSFSTLEIQRTEQGDSAMYLCASSFSGTNSYEQYFGPGTRLTVT.

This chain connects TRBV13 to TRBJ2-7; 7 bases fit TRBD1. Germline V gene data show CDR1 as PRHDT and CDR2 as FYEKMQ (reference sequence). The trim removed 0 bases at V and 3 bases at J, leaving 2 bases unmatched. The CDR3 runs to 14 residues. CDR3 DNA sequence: TGTGCCAGCAGCTTAGGGACAGGGAACTACGAGCAGTACTTC. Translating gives CASSLGTGNYEQYF.

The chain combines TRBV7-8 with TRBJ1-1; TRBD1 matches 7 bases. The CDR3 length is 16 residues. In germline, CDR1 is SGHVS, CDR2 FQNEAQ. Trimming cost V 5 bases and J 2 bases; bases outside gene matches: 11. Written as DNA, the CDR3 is TGTGCCAGCAGCCCTCTAGGACAGGCGGTAAACACTGAAGCTTTCTTT. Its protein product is CASSPLGQAVNTEAFF.

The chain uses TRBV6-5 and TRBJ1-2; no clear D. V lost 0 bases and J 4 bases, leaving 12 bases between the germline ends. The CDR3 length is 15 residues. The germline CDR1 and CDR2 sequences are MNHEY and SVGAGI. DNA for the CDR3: TGTGCCAGCAGTTACTCGAAAATGAGCATCTATGGCTACACCTTC. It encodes CASSYSKMSIYGYTF.

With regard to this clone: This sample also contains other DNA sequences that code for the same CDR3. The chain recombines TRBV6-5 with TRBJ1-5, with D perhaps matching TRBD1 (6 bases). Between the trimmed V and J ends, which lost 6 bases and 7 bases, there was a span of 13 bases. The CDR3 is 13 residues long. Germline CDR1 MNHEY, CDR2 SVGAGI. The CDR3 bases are TGTGCCAGCAGCAGACAGGTCGGACAGCCCCAGCATTTT. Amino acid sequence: CASSRQVGQPQHF.

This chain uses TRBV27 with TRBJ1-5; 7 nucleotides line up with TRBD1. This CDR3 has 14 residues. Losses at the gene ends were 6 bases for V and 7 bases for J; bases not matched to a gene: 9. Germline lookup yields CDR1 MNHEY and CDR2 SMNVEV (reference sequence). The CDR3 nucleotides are TGTGCCAGCAGCCCTCGACAGGGCGAACAGCCCCAGCATTTT. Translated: CASSPRQGEQPQHF.

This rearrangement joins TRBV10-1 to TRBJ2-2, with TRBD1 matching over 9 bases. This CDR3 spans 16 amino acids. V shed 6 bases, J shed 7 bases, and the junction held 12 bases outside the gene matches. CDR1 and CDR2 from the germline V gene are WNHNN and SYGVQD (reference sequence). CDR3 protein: CASSPHPGQGNGELFF. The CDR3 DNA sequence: TGCGCCAGCAGCCCACATCCGGGACAGGGAAACGGGGAGCTGTTTTTT.

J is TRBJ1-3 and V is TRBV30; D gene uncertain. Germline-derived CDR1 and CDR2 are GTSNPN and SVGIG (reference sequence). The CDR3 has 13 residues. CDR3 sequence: CAGVESSGNTIYF. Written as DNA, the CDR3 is TGTGCTGGAGTAGAAAGCTCTGGAAACACCATATATTTT.

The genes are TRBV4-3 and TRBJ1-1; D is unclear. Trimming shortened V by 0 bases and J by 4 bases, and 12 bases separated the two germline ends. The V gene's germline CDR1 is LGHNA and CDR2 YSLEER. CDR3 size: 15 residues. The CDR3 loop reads CASSQDTGLGTEAFF. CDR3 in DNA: TGCGCCAGCAGCCAAGATACCGGGTTGGGCACTGAAGCTTTCTTT.

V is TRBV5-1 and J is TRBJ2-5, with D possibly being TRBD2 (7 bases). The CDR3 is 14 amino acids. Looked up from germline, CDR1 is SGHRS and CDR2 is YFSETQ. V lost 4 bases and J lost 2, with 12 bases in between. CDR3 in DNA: TGCGCCAGCAGCCTGGGGGGGCCTCAAGAGACCCAGTACTTC. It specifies CASSLGGPQETQYF.

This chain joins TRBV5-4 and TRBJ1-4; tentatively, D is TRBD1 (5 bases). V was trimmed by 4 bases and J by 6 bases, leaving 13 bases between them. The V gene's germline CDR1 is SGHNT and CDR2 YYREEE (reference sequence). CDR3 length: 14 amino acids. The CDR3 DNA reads TGTGCCAGCAGCCCCGACAGAGAGGATGAAAAACTGTTTTTT. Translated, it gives CASSPDREDEKLFF. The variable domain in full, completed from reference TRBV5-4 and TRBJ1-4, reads ETGVTQSPTHLIKTRGQQVTLRCSSQSGHNTVSWYQQALGQGPQFIFQYYREEENGRGNFPPRFSGLQFPNYSSELNVNALELDDSALYLCASSPDREDEKLFFGSGTQLSVL.

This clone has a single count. The CDR3 DNA follows: TGCGCCAGCAGCTTGGCCCAGGCTTCCCCCACAGATACGCAGTATTTT. It codes for CASSLAQASPTDTQYF. V is TRBV5-1 and J is TRBJ2-3; the D is unclear. There are 16 residues in the CDR3. Germline CDR1 and CDR2: SGHRS and YFSETQ. With 0 bases removed from V and 2 bases from J, the gap between germline ends came to 13 bases.

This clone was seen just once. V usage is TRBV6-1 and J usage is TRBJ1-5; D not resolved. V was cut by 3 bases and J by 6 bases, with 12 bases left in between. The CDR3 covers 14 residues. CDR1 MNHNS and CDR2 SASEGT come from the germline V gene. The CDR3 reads CASSDSGNVQPQHF. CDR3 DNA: TGTGCCAGCAGTGACAGCGGCAATGTTCAGCCCCAGCATTTT.

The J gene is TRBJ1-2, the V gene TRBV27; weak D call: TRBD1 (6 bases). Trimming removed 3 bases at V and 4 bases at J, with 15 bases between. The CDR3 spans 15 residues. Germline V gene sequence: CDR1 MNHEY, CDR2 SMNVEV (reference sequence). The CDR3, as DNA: TGTGCCAGCAGTTTGGGGCAGGGGCGGGTCTATGGCTACACCTTC. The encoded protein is CASSLGQGRVYGYTF.

CDR3 protein: CASSIGTSGGRTDTQYF. The CDR3 DNA follows: TGTGCCAGTAGTATAGGGACTAGCGGGGGGCGCACAGATACGCAGTATTTT. This chain connects TRBV19 to TRBJ2-3; 14 positions agree with TRBD2. The junction had 1 base not matched to a gene; V was cut back by 1 base and J by 1 base. The CDR3 contains 17 residues. Per germline, CDR1 LNHDA and CDR2 SQIVND (reference sequence).

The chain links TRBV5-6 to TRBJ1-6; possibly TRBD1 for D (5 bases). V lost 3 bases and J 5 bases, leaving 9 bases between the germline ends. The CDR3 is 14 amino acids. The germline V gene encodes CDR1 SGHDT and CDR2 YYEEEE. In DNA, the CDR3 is TGTGCCAGCAGCTCAGGGATCCATAATTCACCCCTCCACTTT. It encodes CASSSGIHNSPLHF.

This chain's CDR3 is CASIKSLNTEAFF. In DNA, the CDR3 is TGTGCCAGCATCAAGAGTCTGAACACTGAAGCTTTCTTT. The chain employs TRBV10-3 and TRBJ1-1; D is undetermined. Looked up from germline, CDR1 is ENHRY and CDR2 is SYGVKD. This CDR3 contains 13 residues. V was shortened by 10 bases and J by 0 bases, with 12 bases between the two germline ends.

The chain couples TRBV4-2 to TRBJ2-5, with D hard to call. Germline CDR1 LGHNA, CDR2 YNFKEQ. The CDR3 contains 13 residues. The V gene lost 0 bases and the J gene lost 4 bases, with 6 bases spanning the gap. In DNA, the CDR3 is TGTGCCAGCAGCCAAGATAGTCGAGAGACCCAGTACTTC. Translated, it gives CASSQDSRETQYF.

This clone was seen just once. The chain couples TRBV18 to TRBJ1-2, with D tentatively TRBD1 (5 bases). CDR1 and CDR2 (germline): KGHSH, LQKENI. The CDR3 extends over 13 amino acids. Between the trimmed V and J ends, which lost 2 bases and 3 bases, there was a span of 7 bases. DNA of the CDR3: TGTGCCAGCTCACCATGGGGGGACTATGGCTACACCTTC. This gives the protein CASSPWGDYGYTF.

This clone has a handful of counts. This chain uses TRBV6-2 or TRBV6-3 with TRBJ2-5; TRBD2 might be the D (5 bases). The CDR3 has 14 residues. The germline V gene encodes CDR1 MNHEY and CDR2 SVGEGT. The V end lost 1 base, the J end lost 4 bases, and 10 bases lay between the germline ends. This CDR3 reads CASSYFLGGETQYF. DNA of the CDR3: TGTGCCAGCAGTTACTTCCTTGGAGGAGAGACCCAGTACTTC.